One T cell receptor beta chain is described in this entry. V shed 0 bases, J shed 4 bases, and the junction held 9 bases outside the gene matches. Germline V gene data show CDR1 as MGHRA and CDR2 as YSYEKL. CDR3 size: 18 residues. This sample is drawn from a study of blood T cell repertoires in COVID-19. Study details: Acute-phase and convalescent COVID-19 samples originated in the United States, Italy and Spain. PBMCs, B-cell-depleted T cells, or T cells were the source of the cDNA or gDNA that made up the material.

As handled by the study authors: Amplification of reference gene primers provided the estimated nucleated cell counts. The protocol was immunoSEQ multiplex PCR, while the TCRdb copy is restricted to in-frame clones and leaves out a portion. The V and J calls and clone size are taken from that table; D and trimming were inferred from the DNA. Of around 380,000 clones in the sample, around 84% were seen once. The sample consisted of peripheral blood. This chain links TRBV4-1 with TRBJ2-1, with TRBD2 matching 10 bases. The source is a human donor with acute or convalescent COVID-19. The donor label of this sample is uncertain. The CDR3 DNA reads as TGCGCCAGCAGCCAAGAAGGGGCTAGCGGGGGCCCTTACAATGAGCAGTTCTTC. Translating it yields CASSQEGASGGPYNEQFF.